Only a few counts were recorded for the clone carrying this T cell receptor beta chain. Antigen: not known. This specimen belongs to a study of cytomegalovirus exposure and HLA in healthy donors. Study details: Out of about 179 million T cells, an earlier analysis found fewer than 140 million unique TCR beta sequences in total. When fewer than 500 donors were genotyped, 81% of them were found to fall in the Caucasian-associated ancestry cluster.

CDR1 is MNHEY, CDR2 SMNVEV, per germline (reference sequence). With 3 bases removed from V and 0 bases from J, the gap between germline ends came to 11 bases. There are 15 residues in the CDR3. The PCR had 60 Vbeta and 13 Jbeta primers. Measured with immunoSEQ multiplex PCR; TCRdb has only the in-frame clones, and not every one. There are approximately 150,000 clones in the sample; over 75% occur only once, and about 2% lies in the top ten. Overall study findings and caveats: Reportedly, fewer N-insertions than the approximately 690-donor mean appeared in an Asian-associated ancestry cluster in a later analysis.

The chain uses TRBV27 and TRBJ2-5; TRBD1 is a possible D gene (6 bases). Sequencing was done on a sample of PBMCs. The origin of this receptor is a male donor in good health and CMV-seronegative. CDR3 loop: CASSFLDSYQETQYF. CDR3 coding DNA: TGTGCCAGCAGTTTCCTGGACAGCTACCAAGAGACCCAGTACTTC.